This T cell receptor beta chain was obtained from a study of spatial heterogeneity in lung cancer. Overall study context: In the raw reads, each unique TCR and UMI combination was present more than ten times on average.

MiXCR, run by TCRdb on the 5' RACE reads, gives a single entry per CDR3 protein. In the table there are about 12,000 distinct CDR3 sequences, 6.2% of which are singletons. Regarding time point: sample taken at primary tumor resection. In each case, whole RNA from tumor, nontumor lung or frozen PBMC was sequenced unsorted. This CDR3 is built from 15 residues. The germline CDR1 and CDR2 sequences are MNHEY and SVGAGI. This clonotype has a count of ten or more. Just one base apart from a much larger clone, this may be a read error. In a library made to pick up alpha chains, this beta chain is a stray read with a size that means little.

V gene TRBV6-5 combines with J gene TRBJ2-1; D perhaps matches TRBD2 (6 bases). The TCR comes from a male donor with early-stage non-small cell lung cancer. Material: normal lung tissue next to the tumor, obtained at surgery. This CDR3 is CVSSKQGGWGNEQFF. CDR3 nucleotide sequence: TGTGTCAGCAGTAAGCAGGGAGGATGGGGCAATGAGCAGTTCTTC.